This T cell receptor (beta chain) was observed in a study of T cell repertoires in cytomegalovirus infection. In TCRdb, the reads were re-called with MiXCR into one record per CDR3 protein. The table shows around 340,000 distinct CDR3 sequences, with about 28% occurring only once. Germline trimming cut 8 bases from V and 3 bases from J; bases unmatched to any gene: 8. This CDR3 has 14 residues. The V gene's germline CDR1 is DFQATT and CDR2 SNEGSKA (reference sequence). This clonotype has more than one count but fewer than ten. Its specificity is not known. Sequencing used cultured PBMCs, obtained from culture after CMV antigen stimulation. The chain combines TRBV20-1 with TRBJ2-3, with 10 bases that match TRBD2. This clonotype was sampled from a human donor in good health (CMV status not recorded). Some clones in this sample may be carry-over from other donors' samples. The CDR3 DNA sequence: TGCAGTAGATCCCCTAGCGGGAGAACAGATACGCAGTATTTT. Translation: CSRSPSGRTDTQYF.